This TCR beta chain was recorded in a study of T cells in Graves' hyperthyroidism and ophthalmopathy. RNA transcripts served as the template for amplifying TCR beta CDR3 regions. A first-round RT-PCR of the TCR CDR3 used the HTBI primer set. TCRdb passed the multiplex PCR reads through MiXCR, listing each CDR3 protein once. The sample shows some 600,000 distinct CDR3 sequences, approximately 15% of them seen only once. Between the trimmed V and J ends, which lost 4 bases and 1 base, there was a span of 11 bases. The CDR3 is 14 amino acids. Germline V gives CDR1 SGHRS, CDR2 YFSETQ. The chain combines TRBV5-1 with TRBJ1-1; D not certain. Sample: blood. This sequence originates from a woman in her 30s with Graves' hyperthyroidism that later progressed to Graves' ophthalmopathy. The CDR3 DNA reads TGCGCCAGCAGCACGTTTGGGGAGAACACTGAAGCTTTCTTT. Translated: CASSTFGENTEAFF. Variable domain in full (rest from reference TRBV5-1 and TRBJ1-1): KAGVTQTPRYLIKTRGQQVTLSCSPISGHRSVSWYQQTPGQGLQFLFEYFSETQRNKGNFPGRFSGRQFSNSRSEMNVSTLELGDSALYLCASSTFGENTEAFFGQGTRLTVV.